This passage covers 15 T cell receptor beta chains from one sample sequenced in a study of T cells in Graves' hyperthyroidism and ophthalmopathy. The CDR3 regions of TCR beta were amplified from RNA transcripts. The TCR CDR3 was amplified in a first-round RT-PCR using the HTBI primer set. TCRdb processed the multiplex PCR reads anew with MiXCR; each CDR3 protein has one entry. The sample has fewer than 900,000 distinct CDR3 sequences; 18% are singletons. Material for sequencing was blood. The receptor set was obtained from a woman between 45 and 60 years old with Graves' hyperthyroidism that later progressed to Graves' ophthalmopathy.

This clonotype was seen at least ten times. This CDR3 is CAWRGNSNQPQHF. CDR3 sequence (DNA): TGTGCCTGGAGAGGGAATAGCAATCAGCCCCAGCATTTT. The chain is built from TRBV30 and TRBJ1-5; D ambiguous. V was trimmed by 3 bases and J by 0 bases, leaving 6 bases between them. From germline, CDR1 is GTSNPN and CDR2 SVGIG (reference sequence). CDR3 length equals 13 residues.

The chain uses TRBV10-2 and TRBJ1-6; D not resolved. The ends were cut back, 0 bases at V and 10 bases at J, with 10 bases in the middle. CDR1 is WSHSY, CDR2 SAAADI, per germline. There are 14 residues in the CDR3. This CDR3 reads CASSESEIGSPLHF. The CDR3 nucleotides are TGCGCCAGCAGTGAGTCCGAAATTGGGTCACCCCTCCACTTT.

This clonotype appeared many times. The chain couples TRBV10-3 to TRBJ1-2, with 8 bases aligning to TRBD1. J gave up 2 bases and V 3 bases, and 8 bases lay outside the gene matches. Germline V gene sequence: CDR1 ENHRY, CDR2 SYGVKD. This CDR3 is 16 amino acids long. The CDR3 spells CAISDPDRGRNYGYTF. For the CDR3, the DNA is TGTGCCATCAGTGACCCCGACAGGGGTCGGAACTATGGCTACACCTTC.

This sequence joins TRBV19 and TRBJ1-2; D is unresolved. With 1 base removed from V and 5 bases from J, the gap between germline ends came to 11 bases. Germline CDR1 LNHDA, CDR2 SQIVND (reference sequence). CDR3 length equals 14 residues. CDR3 DNA sequence: TGTGCCAGTAGTATAGCCCTCGGAGGGTATGGCTACACCTTC. Translation: CASSIALGGYGYTF.

This clonotype was seen ten or more times. In DNA, the CDR3 is TGTGCCAGCTCACCCATCCGGGACAGGGGATACGCCGAGCAGTACTTC. Its translation: CASSPIRDRGYAEQYF. The chain employs TRBV18 and TRBJ2-7, with 10 bases matching TRBD1. After removal of 3 bases from V and 6 bases from J, the junction contained 11 bases not matched to a gene. The CDR3 loop spans 16 amino acids. Germline loops: CDR1 KGHSH, CDR2 LQKENI.

In this sample, this clonotype turned up once. The chain couples TRBV12-3 or TRBV12-4 to TRBJ1-1, with D perhaps TRBD1 (5 bases). The CDR3 sequence is 14 residues long. Deletions cut 7 bases from V and 4 bases from J, with 16 bases between. CDR3 in DNA: TGTGCCAGCACCCCTGTGGGGAGGGGCACTGAAGCTTTCTTT. It codes for CASTPVGRGTEAFF.

V usage is TRBV19 and J usage is TRBJ1-4; D remains ambiguous. Germline CDR1 LNHDA, CDR2 SQIVND (reference sequence). The V end lost 6 bases, the J end lost 0 bases, and 8 bases lay between the germline ends. This CDR3 region has 14 residues. CDR3 in amino acids: CASRHGSTNEKLFF. The CDR3 region has the DNA TGTGCCAGTAGACACGGATCAACTAATGAAAAACTGTTTTTT.

This clonotype was observed at least ten times. The chain carries TRBV6-1 and TRBJ2-1, with D possibly TRBD2 on 5 matching bases. The CDR3 contains 16 residues. Trimming stripped 5 bases from V and 3 bases from J, with 17 bases between. Per the germline V gene, CDR1 is MNHNS and CDR2 is SASEGT. The CDR3 DNA reads as TGTGCCAGCAGTCCCACCGGGGAGACTCGCTACAATGAGCAGTTCTTC. Amino acid sequence: CASSPTGETRYNEQFF.

This clonotype has more than one count but fewer than ten. The chain uses TRBV6-6 and TRBJ1-5, with D perhaps matching TRBD1 (6 bases). The CDR3 covers 15 residues. Germline V gene data show CDR1 as MNHNY and CDR2 as SVGAGI (reference sequence). V shed 0 bases and J shed 5 bases, with 11 bases lying between them. In DNA, the CDR3 is TGTGCCAGCAGTTACTCGATTGGGGGGCATCAGCCCCAGCATTTT. Amino acids: CASSYSIGGHQPQHF.

The chain recombines TRBV9 with TRBJ1-1; D unresolved. This CDR3 contains 13 residues. The germline V gene encodes CDR1 SGDLS and CDR2 YYNGEE. V was pared by 4 bases and J by 12 bases, with 19 bases between. The CDR3 loop is CASSPGREWGTFF. CDR3 DNA sequence: TGTGCCAGCAGCCCGGGTCGAGAATGGGGAACTTTCTTT.

This clonotype occurred many times. V gene TRBV11-1 combines with J gene TRBJ2-5; 12 nucleotides line up with TRBD2. The germline V gene encodes CDR1 SGHAT and CDR2 FQDESV (reference sequence). The CDR3 sequence is 15 residues long. V lost 6 bases to trimming and J lost 3 bases; unmatched junction nucleotides: 5. The chain's CDR3 is CASSLRLAGEETQYF. The CDR3 DNA is TGTGCCAGCAGTTTAAGACTAGCGGGGGAAGAGACCCAGTACTTC.

There are many counts of this clonotype. The chain employs TRBV18 and TRBJ2-2; TRBD1 matches at 7 bases. This CDR3 is 16 amino acids long. Germline V gene data show CDR1 as KGHSH and CDR2 as LQKENI. The V and J ends lost 2 bases and 2 bases, in that order; junction bases with no gene match: 5. The CDR3 nucleotides are TGTGCCAGCTCACCATGGGGGACAGTTAACACCGGGGAGCTGTTTTTT. Its protein is CASSPWGTVNTGELFF.

This clonotype has just a few counts. The J gene is TRBJ1-4, the V gene TRBV11-1; 12 bases line up with TRBD1. Germline V gene lookup returns CDR1 SGHAT and CDR2 FQDESV (reference sequence). There are 15 residues in the CDR3. The junction had 2 bases not matched to a gene; V was cut back by 3 bases and J by 6 bases. CDR3 DNA sequence: TGTGCCAGCAGCTTCGGGACAGGGGGCGATGAAAAACTGTTTTTT. It specifies CASSFGTGGDEKLFF.

The J gene is TRBJ2-4, the V gene TRBV20-1, with D hard to call. The germline V gene encodes CDR1 DFQATT and CDR2 SNEGSKA (reference sequence). The CDR3 is 10 amino acids. The V end was cut by 8 bases, the J end by 11 bases, with 13 bases between. The chain's CDR3 is CSLATWVQYF. The DNA of the CDR3 is TGCAGTCTTGCCACATGGGTTCAGTACTTC.

Ten or more counts support this clonotype. The rearrangement uses TRBV7-3 and TRBJ2-3, with D maybe TRBD2 (7 bases). The V and J ends lost 5 bases and 4 bases respectively, with 10 bases between them. The CDR3 covers 13 residues. Germline CDR1 SGHTA, CDR2 FQGTGA. The CDR3 region has the DNA TGTGCCAGCAGCACGGGGGGCCCAGATACGCAGTATTTT. Translated: CASSTGGPDTQYF.